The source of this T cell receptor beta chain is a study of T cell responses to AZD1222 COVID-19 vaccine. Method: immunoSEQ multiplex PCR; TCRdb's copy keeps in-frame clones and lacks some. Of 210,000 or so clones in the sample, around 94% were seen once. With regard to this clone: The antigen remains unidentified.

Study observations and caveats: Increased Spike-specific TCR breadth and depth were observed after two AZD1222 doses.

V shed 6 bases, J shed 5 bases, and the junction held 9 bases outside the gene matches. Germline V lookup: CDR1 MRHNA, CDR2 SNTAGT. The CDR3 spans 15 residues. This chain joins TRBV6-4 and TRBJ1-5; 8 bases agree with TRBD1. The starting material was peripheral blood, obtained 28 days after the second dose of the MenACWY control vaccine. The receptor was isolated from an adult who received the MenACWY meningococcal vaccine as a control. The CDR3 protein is CASSQVHRGDQPQHF. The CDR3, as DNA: TGTGCCAGCAGCCAGGTACACAGGGGGGATCAGCCCCAGCATTTT.